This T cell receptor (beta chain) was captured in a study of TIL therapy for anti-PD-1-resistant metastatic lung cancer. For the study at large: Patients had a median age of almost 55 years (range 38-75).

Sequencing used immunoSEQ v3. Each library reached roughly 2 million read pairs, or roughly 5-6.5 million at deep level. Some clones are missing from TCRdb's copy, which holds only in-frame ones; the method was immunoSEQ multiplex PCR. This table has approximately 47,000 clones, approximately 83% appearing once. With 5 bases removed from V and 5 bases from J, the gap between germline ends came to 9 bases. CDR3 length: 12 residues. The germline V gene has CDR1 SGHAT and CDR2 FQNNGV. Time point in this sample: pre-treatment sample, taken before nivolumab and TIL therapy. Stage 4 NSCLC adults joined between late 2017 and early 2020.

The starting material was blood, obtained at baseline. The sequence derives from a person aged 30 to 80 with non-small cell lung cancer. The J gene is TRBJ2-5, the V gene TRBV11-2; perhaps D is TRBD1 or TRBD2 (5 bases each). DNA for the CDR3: TGTGCCAGCAGCCCCTGGGGGGAGACCCAGTACTTC. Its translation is CASSPWGETQYF. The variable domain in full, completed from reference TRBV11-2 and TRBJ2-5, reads EAGVAQSPRYKIIEKRQSVAFWCNPISGHATLYWYQQILGQGPKLLIQFQNNGVVDDSQLPKDRFSAERLKGVDSTLKIQPAKLEDSAVYLCASSPWGETQYFGPGTRLLVL.